One sample yielded the 17 T cell receptor beta chains listed below, sequenced in a study of cytomegalovirus exposure and HLA in healthy donors (dated by TCRdb to between 2016 and 2019). Libraries were built with the immunoSEQ multiplex PCR assay. For the multiplex PCR, a mixture combining 60 forward primers for TCR Vbeta segments and 13 reverse primers for TCR Jbeta segments was used. Sourced from immuneACCESS, this table was stored by TCRdb with only in-frame sequences that have V and J called. A share of the clones is absent; for the studies checked, an unresolved V gene accounts for under half, and the remainder has no known explanation. The sample table includes about 76,000 clones. The ten largest clonotypes hold about 5% of the sample. Source material: PBMCs. The origin of the receptors is a woman between 35 and 50 years old in good health and CMV-seropositive.

This chain links TRBV27 with TRBJ2-6, with TRBD1 matching 8 bases. This CDR3 region has 16 residues. Losses at the gene ends were 3 bases for V and 2 bases for J; bases not matched to a gene: 3. Germline CDR1 reads MNHEY; CDR2 reads SMNVEV (reference sequence). This CDR3 is CASSFTGGAGANVLTF. CDR3 in DNA: TGTGCCAGCAGTTTTACAGGGGGTGCTGGGGCCAACGTCCTGACTTTC.

The V gene is TRBV10-1, the J gene TRBJ2-7; maybe TRBD1 (6 bases). V dropped 6 bases and J dropped 2 bases, with 11 bases sitting between them. CDR1 and CDR2 (germline): WNHNN, SYGVQD (reference sequence). The CDR3 is 13 amino acids. CDR3 region: CASSLGATYEQYF. The DNA of the CDR3 is TGCGCCAGCAGCTTGGGGGCAACCTACGAGCAGTACTTC.

The chain joins TRBV10-1 to TRBJ2-5, with 11 bases fitting TRBD2. Gene TRBJ2-7 matches the end of the DNA better, so the J call may be wrong. There are 14 residues in the CDR3. CDR1 and CDR2 (germline): WNHNN, SYGVQD (reference sequence). For the CDR3, the DNA is TGCGCCAGCAGTTCCGTAGCGGGAGGGGCCGAGCAGTACTTC. It translates to CASSSVAGGAEQYF.

This rearrangement joins TRBV14 to TRBJ1-2; a weak D match, TRBD1 (6 bases). Trimming stripped 3 bases from V and 2 bases from J, with 16 bases between. The CDR3 length is 16 residues. CDR1 is SGHDN, CDR2 FVKESK, per germline. The CDR3 DNA reads TGTGCCAGCAGCCACTCAAACCCCAGGGGAAACTATGGCTACACCTTC. This translates into CASSHSNPRGNYGYTF.

The rearrangement uses TRBV28 and TRBJ2-3; 7 bases agree with TRBD1. There are 16 residues in the CDR3. The germline V gene encodes CDR1 MDHEN and CDR2 SYDVKM. Trimming took 3 bases from V and 5 from J; bases not matched to a gene: 11. CDR3 DNA sequence: TGTGCCAGCAGTTTCATGAGGGGGCTTACGAAAGATACGCAGTATTTT. It encodes CASSFMRGLTKDTQYF.

J is TRBJ2-1 and V is TRBV6-5, with no clear D. Germline loops: CDR1 MNHEY, CDR2 SVGAGI. CDR3 length: 11 amino acids. The V gene lost 0 bases and the J gene lost 10 bases, with 4 bases spanning the gap. For the CDR3, the DNA is TGTGCCAGCAGTTACTCACGGGAGCAGTTCTTC. Translation gives CASSYSREQFF.

V gene TRBV15 combines with J gene TRBJ1-1; no clear D gene. V was shortened by 0 bases and J by 3 bases, with 8 bases between the two germline ends. Germline lookup yields CDR1 LNHNV and CDR2 YYDKDF (reference sequence). The CDR3 has 14 residues. CDR3 in amino acids: CATSRETGYTEAFF. The CDR3 DNA reads TGTGCCACCAGCAGAGAAACGGGATACACTGAAGCTTTCTTT.

The rearrangement links TRBV5-8 to TRBJ1-4; TRBD1 matches 7 bases. Germline assignment: CDR1 SGHTS and CDR2 YDEGEE. Trimming at V came to 1 base and at J to 8 bases, leaving 8 bases not matched to a gene. CDR3 size: 15 residues. CDR3 sequence (DNA): TGTGCCAGCAGCTTGTTTCCGACAGGGTACGAAAAACTGTTTTTT. Its translation: CASSLFPTGYEKLFF.

The chain uses TRBV29-1 and TRBJ1-1, with D unclear. The germline CDR1 and CDR2 sequences are SQVTM and ANQGSEA. This CDR3 region has 12 residues. Trimming removed 2 bases at V and 5 bases at J, with 9 bases between. In DNA, the CDR3 is TGCAGCGTTGAAAATTATAAAACTGAAGCTTTCTTT. Protein: CSVENYKTEAFF.

The chain recombines TRBV9 with TRBJ2-2, with TRBD2 identical over 13 bases. Germline values: CDR1 SGDLS, CDR2 YYNGEE. CDR3 length equals 19 residues. Unmatched junction bases numbered 7, after V lost 0 bases and J lost 2 bases. Here the CDR3 reads CASSVVPLAGGPNTGELFF. As DNA, the CDR3 is TGTGCCAGCAGCGTAGTTCCACTAGCGGGGGGGCCAAACACCGGGGAGCTGTTTTTT.

V gene TRBV10-3 combines with J gene TRBJ1-5; perhaps TRBD1 as D (5 bases). V lost 0 bases and J lost 0, with 6 bases in between. CDR1 is ENHRY and CDR2 is SYGVKD in the germline V gene. This CDR3 contains 15 residues. CDR3 loop: CAISESGDSNQPQHF. CDR3 coding DNA: TGTGCCATCAGTGAGTCAGGGGATAGCAATCAGCCCCAGCATTTT.

The chain combines TRBV4-1 with TRBJ1-5; TRBD1 matches at 8 bases. Trimming removed 3 bases from V and 2 bases from J; junction bases left unmatched: 3. CDR3 length: 15 residues. CDR1 MGHRA and CDR2 YSYEKL come from the germline V gene. The CDR3 DNA follows: TGCGCCAGCAGCCAGCCGACAGGGGGCAATCAGCCCCAGCATTTT. Amino acid sequence: CASSQPTGGNQPQHF.

This chain uses TRBV5-1 with TRBJ2-5, with 9 bases that match TRBD2. J gave up 4 bases and V 0 bases, and 4 bases lay outside the gene matches. The CDR3 runs to 15 residues. The germline gives CDR1 SGHRS, CDR2 YFSETQ. CDR3 amino acids: CASSLEAGGRETQYF. CDR3 bases: TGCGCCAGCAGCTTGGAGGCGGGGGGGCGAGAGACCCAGTACTTC.

The chain is built from TRBV29-1 and TRBJ1-4; 8 positions agree with TRBD1. CDR1 is SQVTM and CDR2 is ANQGSEA in the germline V gene. Trimming removed 4 bases from V and 8 bases from J; junction bases left unmatched: 6. The CDR3 totals 13 residues. CDR3 coding DNA: TGCAGCGTTGGAGGACAGGGTTCAGAAAAACTGTTTTTT. It yields the protein CSVGGQGSEKLFF. The full variable domain, completed using reference TRBV29-1 and TRBJ1-4, is SAVISQKPSRDICQRGTSLTIQCQVDSQVTMMFWYRQQPGQSLTLIATANQGSEATYESGFVIDKFPISRPNLTFSTLTVSNMSPEDSSIYLCSVGGQGSEKLFFGSGTQLSVL.

The rearrangement links TRBV2 to TRBJ2-2; D possibly corresponds to TRBD1 (5 bases). V was cut by 7 bases and J by 6 bases, with 21 bases left in between. This CDR3 has 16 residues. Germline CDR1 and CDR2: SNHLY and FYNNEI. CDR3 amino acids: CASMLNLDRQPGELFF. CDR3 bases: TGTGCCAGCATGCTTAACCTAGACAGACAGCCCGGGGAGCTGTTTTTT.

This chain joins TRBV4-1 and TRBJ1-2, with 7 positions matching TRBD1. CDR1 and CDR2 (germline): MGHRA, YSYEKL. The CDR3 consists of 15 residues. With 2 bases clipped from V and 4 bases from J, the junction kept 7 bases outside the gene matches. The CDR3 nucleotides read TGCGCCAGCAGCCAACGCTCGGGACAGAGCTATGGCTACACCTTC. Amino acid sequence: CASSQRSGQSYGYTF.

The V call is TRBV5-1, the J call TRBJ2-3, with 9 bases that match TRBD2. The junction had 5 bases not matched to a gene; V was cut back by 2 bases and J by 4 bases. This CDR3 has 15 residues. In germline, CDR1 is SGHRS, CDR2 YFSETQ. CDR3 nucleotide sequence: TGCGCCAGCAGCTTTTTAGCGGGAGTCGCAGATACGCAGTATTTT. This gives the protein CASSFLAGVADTQYF.